This passage covers 9 T cell receptor beta chains from one sample sequenced in a study of blood T cells in healthy people across ages. Alongside a J-beta primer mix, a sample-barcoded 5' primer served in a second PCR lasting roughly 6 to 11 cycles. MiXCR, applied by TCRdb to the 5' RACE reads, yields one record per CDR3 protein. The sample records 1 million or so distinct CDR3 sequences, approximately 25% being singletons. A further study also used this sample, focusing on T cells of mothers and their children.

Sequencing used blood. The origin of the receptors is a girl aged 2-10 years in good health.

This clonotype was counted only a few times. The chain joins TRBV5-1 to TRBJ2-1, with no clear D. This CDR3 is 16 amino acids long. V was cut by 0 bases and J by 0 bases, with 10 bases left in between. The V gene's germline CDR1 is SGHRS and CDR2 YFSETQ. The CDR3 nucleotides are TGCGCCAGCAGCTTGGATGCGCGCCCCTCCTACAATGAGCAGTTCTTC. The encoded protein is CASSLDARPSYNEQFF.

Worth noting for this clonotype: One junction end does not reproduce the germline sequence, and a read error may be involved. The chain employs TRBV5-1 and TRBJ1-1, with a weak D call TRBD1 (5 bases). This CDR3 has 16 residues. The V gene's germline CDR1 is SGHRS and CDR2 YFSETQ. In nucleotides, the CDR3 is TGCGTCAGCAGAGAGGGTCAGGGTTTAGTGAACACTGAAGCTTTCTTT. This sequence encodes CVSREGQGLVNTEAFF. The complete variable domain, with remaining parts taken from reference TRBV5-1 and TRBJ1-1, reads KAGVTQTPRYLIKTRGQQVTLSCSPISGHRSVSWYQQTPGQGLQFLFEYFSETQRNKGNFPGRFSGRQFSNSRSEMNVSTLELGDSALYLCVSREGQGLVNTEAFFGQGTRLTVV.

The J gene is TRBJ2-5, the V gene TRBV9; D uncertain. With the DNA end fitting TRBJ2-1 better, the J assignment may be wrong. This CDR3 region has 11 residues. Germline lookup yields CDR1 SGDLS and CDR2 YYNGEE. This chain's CDR3 is CASSVKGEQFF. The CDR3 DNA reads as TGTGCCAGCAGCGTAAAAGGGGAGCAGTTCTTC.

The sample holds a few counts of this clonotype. J is TRBJ2-1 and V is TRBV12-3 or TRBV12-4; 15 bases line up with TRBD2. The CDR3 is 18 residues long. After removal of 6 bases from V and 8 bases from J, the junction contained 14 bases not matched to a gene. CDR3 sequence (DNA): TGTGCCAGCAGCGAAGGAGGACTAGCGGGAGGGTTTTTGGATGAGCAGTTCTTC. Translated, it gives CASSEGGLAGGFLDEQFF.

This sequence joins TRBV10-3 and TRBJ1-1; D is ambiguous. Germline V CDR1 and CDR2: ENHRY, SYGVKD. The CDR3 spans 15 residues. V lost 7 bases to trimming and J lost 1 base, with 16 bases between them. The DNA for the CDR3 is TGTGCCATCACTGATCAGCCCGTGGGGAACACTGAAGCTTTCTTT. Protein product: CAITDQPVGNTEAFF.

This clonotype was detected a few times. The chain couples TRBV5-1 to TRBJ2-3, with 9 bases fitting TRBD2. The CDR3 contains 16 residues. V shed 0 bases and J 4 bases; nucleotides not matched to a gene: 6. Per the germline V gene, CDR1 is SGHRS and CDR2 is YFSETQ. The CDR3 reads CASSLVAAGGSDTQYF. CDR3 coding DNA: TGCGCCAGCAGCTTGGTTGCGGCGGGAGGGTCAGATACGCAGTATTTT. The full variable domain, rest sourced from reference TRBV5-1 and TRBJ2-3, is KAGVTQTPRYLIKTRGQQVTLSCSPISGHRSVSWYQQTPGQGLQFLFEYFSETQRNKGNFPGRFSGRQFSNSRSEMNVSTLELGDSALYLCASSLVAAGGSDTQYFGPGTRLTVL.

With respect to this clonotype: At one end, the junction sequence differs from germline, possibly due to a read error. The chain employs TRBV7-2 and TRBJ2-5; a possible D gene is TRBD2 (6 bases). Germline V CDR1 and CDR2: SGHTA, FQGNSA. The CDR3 consists of 15 residues. The CDR3: CASSPRPQGGETRYF. For the CDR3, the DNA is TGTGCCAGCAGCCCTCGGCCCCAGGGAGGAGAGACCCGGTACTTC.

The gene calls are TRBV12-3 or TRBV12-4 and TRBJ2-1; TRBD2 aligns across 14 bases. The CDR3 has 15 amino acids. Trimming removed 4 bases from V and 7 bases from J; junction bases left unmatched: 3. The CDR3 sequence: CASSSRLAGGNEQFF. The DNA for the CDR3 is TGTGCCAGCAGTTCGCGACTAGCGGGGGGGAATGAGCAGTTCTTC.

This clonotype was seen a handful of times. The chain couples TRBV7-3 to TRBJ2-1, with a weak D call TRBD1 (6 bases). Germline V CDR1 and CDR2: SGHTA, FQGTGA. Deletions cut 5 bases from V and 10 bases from J, with 18 bases between. The CDR3 consists of 14 residues. The DNA of the CDR3 is TGTGCCAGCAGCGACACACAGGGATTAGGAGAGCAGTTCTTC. Its protein product is CASSDTQGLGEQFF.